This TCR beta chain is drawn from a study of blood T cell repertoires in COVID-19. This clone was counted a single time. The same CDR3 arises from other DNA sequences in this sample as well. The CDR3 covers 14 residues. Germline V gene data show CDR1 as SGHRS and CDR2 as YFSETQ. V was trimmed by 0 bases and J by 4 bases, leaving 8 bases between them. Original processing notes: For nucleated cells, counts were estimated from reference gene primer amplification. Generated by immunoSEQ multiplex PCR, the TCRdb table keeps only in-frame clones and is missing some. V and J calls and clone size are given by that table; D and trimming were obtained from the DNA. This table has about 210,000 clones, around 84% appearing once.

The sequenced material came from peripheral blood. This receptor was obtained from a woman of 80 years or more with acute or convalescent COVID-19. J is TRBJ2-1 and V is TRBV5-1; D uncertain. CDR3 DNA sequence: TGCGCCAGCAGCTTGGAACAGCTTTACAATGAGCAGTTCTTC. Translation gives CASSLEQLYNEQFF.